Below, one T cell receptor (beta chain) is given with its context. Its target is not known. The DNA ends 3 residues before the CDR3 does, and the rest of the CDR3 is filled in from the germline J gene. Mixed chimerism was transient after nonmyeloablative marrow transplants from related graft donors. Data came from immunoSEQ multiplex PCR; TCRdb stores just in-frame clones and leaves some out. The table for this sample gives about 23,000 clones. The CDR3 consists of 20 residues. Germline CDR1 reads SQVTM; CDR2 reads ANQGSEA. V gave up 4 bases and J gave up 8 bases, with 35 bases separating them. This entry is derived from a study of Tregs in tolerant kidney transplant recipients. Study conclusions and caveats: Donor-specific Treg expansion exceeded global Treg expansion in tolerant patients, suggesting antigen drive.

The chain links TRBV29-1 to TRBJ1-4; possible D gene TRBD1, 5 bases. This sample comprised CD4+ T cells from blood (PBMCs), obtained 6 months after the transplant. The receptor was isolated from a human patient who received a combined kidney and bone marrow transplant. Some T cells may have originated in the graft donor. Incomplete CDR3 DNA: TGCAGCGTTGTGAGAAGAGTTCCGGGACTTTCGGGTTCGCACGGGGAAAAA. Translated: CSVVRRVPGLSGSHGEK. The whole CDR3 reads CSVVRRVPGLSGSHGEKLFF.